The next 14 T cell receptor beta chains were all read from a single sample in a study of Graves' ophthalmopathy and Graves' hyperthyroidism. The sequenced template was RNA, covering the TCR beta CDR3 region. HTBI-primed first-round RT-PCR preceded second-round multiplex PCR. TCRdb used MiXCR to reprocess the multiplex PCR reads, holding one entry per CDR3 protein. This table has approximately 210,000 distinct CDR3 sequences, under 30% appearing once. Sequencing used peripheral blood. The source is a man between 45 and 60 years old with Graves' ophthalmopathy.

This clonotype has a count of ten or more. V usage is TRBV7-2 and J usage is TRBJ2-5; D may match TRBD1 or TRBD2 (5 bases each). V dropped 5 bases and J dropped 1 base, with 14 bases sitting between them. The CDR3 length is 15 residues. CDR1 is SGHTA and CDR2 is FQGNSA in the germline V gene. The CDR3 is CASSIQTGTQETQYF. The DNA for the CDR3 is TGTGCCAGCAGCATTCAAACCGGGACCCAAGAGACCCAGTACTTC. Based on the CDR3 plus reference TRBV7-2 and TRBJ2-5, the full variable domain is GAGVSQSPSNKVTEKGKDVELRCDPISGHTALYWYRQSLGQGLEFLIYFQGNSAPDKSGLPSDRFSAERTGGSVSTLTIQRTQQEDSAVYLCASSIQTGTQETQYFGPGTRLLVL.

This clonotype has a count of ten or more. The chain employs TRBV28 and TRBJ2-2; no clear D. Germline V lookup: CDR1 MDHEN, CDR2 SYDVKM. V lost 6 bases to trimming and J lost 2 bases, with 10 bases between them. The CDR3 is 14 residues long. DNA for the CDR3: TGTGCCAGCAGACAAAACAGAAACACCGGGGAGCTGTTTTTT. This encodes CASRQNRNTGELFF. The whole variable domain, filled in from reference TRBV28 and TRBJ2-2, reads DVKVTQSSRYLVKRTGEKVFLECVQDMDHENMFWYRQDPGLGLRLIYFSYDVKMKEKGDIPEGYSVSREKKERFSLILESASTNQTSMYLCASRQNRNTGELFFGEGSRLTVL.

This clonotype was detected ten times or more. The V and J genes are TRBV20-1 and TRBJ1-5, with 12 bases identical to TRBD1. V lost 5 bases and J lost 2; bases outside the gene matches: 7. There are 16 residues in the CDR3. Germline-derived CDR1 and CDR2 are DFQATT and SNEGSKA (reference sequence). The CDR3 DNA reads TGCAGTGCTTCGGGACAGGGGGCAAGGGGCAATCAGCCCCAGCATTTT. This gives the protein CSASGQGARGNQPQHF.

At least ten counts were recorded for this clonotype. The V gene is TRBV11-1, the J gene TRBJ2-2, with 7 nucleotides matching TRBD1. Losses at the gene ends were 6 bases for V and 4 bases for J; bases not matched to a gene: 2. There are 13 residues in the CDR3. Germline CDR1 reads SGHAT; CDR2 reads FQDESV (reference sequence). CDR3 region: CASRRGLTGELFF. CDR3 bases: TGTGCCAGCAGAAGGGGGCTCACCGGGGAGCTGTTTTTT.

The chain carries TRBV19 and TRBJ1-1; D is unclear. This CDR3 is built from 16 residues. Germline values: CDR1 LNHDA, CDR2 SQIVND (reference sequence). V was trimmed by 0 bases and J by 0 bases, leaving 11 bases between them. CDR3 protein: CASSIDQRPMNTEAFF. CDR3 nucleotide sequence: TGTGCCAGTAGTATAGATCAACGACCTATGAACACTGAAGCTTTCTTT.

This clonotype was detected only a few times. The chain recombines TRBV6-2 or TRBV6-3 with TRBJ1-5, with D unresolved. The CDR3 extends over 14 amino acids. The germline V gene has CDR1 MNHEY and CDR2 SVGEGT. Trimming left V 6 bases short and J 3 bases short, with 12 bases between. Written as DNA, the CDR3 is TGTGCCAGCAGCAAGCGTGGAAACAATCAGCCCCAGCATTTT. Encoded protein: CASSKRGNNQPQHF.

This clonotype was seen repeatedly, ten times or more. CDR3 sequence reads: CASSAQDRGGEAFF. CDR3 nucleotide sequence: TGTGCCAGCAGCGCCCAGGACAGAGGCGGTGAAGCTTTCTTT. This sequence joins TRBV7-3 and TRBJ1-1; maybe TRBD1 (6 bases). V shed 5 bases and J shed 7 bases, with 17 bases lying between them. The CDR3 contains 14 residues. The germline V gene encodes CDR1 SGHTA and CDR2 FQGTGA. The whole variable domain, filled in from reference TRBV7-3 and TRBJ1-1, reads GAGVSQTPSNKVTEKGKYVELRCDPISGHTALYWYRQSLGQGPEFLIYFQGTGAADDSGLPNDRFFAVRPEGSVSTLKIQRTERGDSAVYLCASSAQDRGGEAFFGQGTRLTVV.

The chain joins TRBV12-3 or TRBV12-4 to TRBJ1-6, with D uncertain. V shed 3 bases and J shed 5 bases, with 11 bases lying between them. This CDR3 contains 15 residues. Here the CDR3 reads CASSLQYYHNSPLHF. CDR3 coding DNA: TGTGCCAGCAGTTTGCAGTACTACCATAATTCACCCCTCCACTTT.

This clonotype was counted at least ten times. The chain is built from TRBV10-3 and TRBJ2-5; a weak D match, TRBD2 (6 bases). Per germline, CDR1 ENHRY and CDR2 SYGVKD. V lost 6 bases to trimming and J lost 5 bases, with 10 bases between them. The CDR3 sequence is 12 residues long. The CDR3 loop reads CAISPGDETQYF. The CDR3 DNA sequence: TGTGCCATCAGCCCGGGGGACGAGACCCAGTACTTC.

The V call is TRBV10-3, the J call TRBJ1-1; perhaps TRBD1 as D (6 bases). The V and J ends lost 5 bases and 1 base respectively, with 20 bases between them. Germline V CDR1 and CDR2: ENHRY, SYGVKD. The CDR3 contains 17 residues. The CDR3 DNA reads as TGTGCCATCAGTCCCTACGAGGGGCGAGGGGGGAACACTGAAGCTTTCTTT. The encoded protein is CAISPYEGRGGNTEAFF.

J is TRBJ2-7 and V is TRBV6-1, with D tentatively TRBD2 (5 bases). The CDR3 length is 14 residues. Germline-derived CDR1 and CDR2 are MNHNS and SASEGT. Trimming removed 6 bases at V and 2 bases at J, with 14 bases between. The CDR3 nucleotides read TGTGCCAGCAGGGGCCCCGGGGAAACCTACGAGCAGTACTTC. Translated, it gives CASRGPGETYEQYF.

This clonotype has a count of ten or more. DNA of the CDR3: TGTGCCAGCAGTCCCCCCGGGTTCCAAGAGACCCAGTACTTC. It is translated as CASSPPGFQETQYF. The V gene is TRBV27, the J gene TRBJ2-5; D is undetermined. Trimming cost V 5 bases and J 1 base, with 11 bases left between them. Germline V lookup: CDR1 MNHEY, CDR2 SMNVEV (reference sequence). This CDR3 spans 14 amino acids.

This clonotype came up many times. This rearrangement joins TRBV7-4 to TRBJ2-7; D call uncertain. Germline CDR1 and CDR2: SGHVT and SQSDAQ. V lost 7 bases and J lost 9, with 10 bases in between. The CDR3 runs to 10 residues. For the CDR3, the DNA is TGTGCCAGCACGGTCCTAGTGCAGTACTTC. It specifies CASTVLVQYF.

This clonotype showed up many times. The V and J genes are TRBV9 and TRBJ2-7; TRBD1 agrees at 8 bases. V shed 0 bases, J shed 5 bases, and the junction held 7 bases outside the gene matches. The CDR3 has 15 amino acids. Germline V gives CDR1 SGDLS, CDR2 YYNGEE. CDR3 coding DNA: TGTGCCAGCAGCGTAGTTCCGGACAGGGACCACGAGCAGTACTTC. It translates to CASSVVPDRDHEQYF.